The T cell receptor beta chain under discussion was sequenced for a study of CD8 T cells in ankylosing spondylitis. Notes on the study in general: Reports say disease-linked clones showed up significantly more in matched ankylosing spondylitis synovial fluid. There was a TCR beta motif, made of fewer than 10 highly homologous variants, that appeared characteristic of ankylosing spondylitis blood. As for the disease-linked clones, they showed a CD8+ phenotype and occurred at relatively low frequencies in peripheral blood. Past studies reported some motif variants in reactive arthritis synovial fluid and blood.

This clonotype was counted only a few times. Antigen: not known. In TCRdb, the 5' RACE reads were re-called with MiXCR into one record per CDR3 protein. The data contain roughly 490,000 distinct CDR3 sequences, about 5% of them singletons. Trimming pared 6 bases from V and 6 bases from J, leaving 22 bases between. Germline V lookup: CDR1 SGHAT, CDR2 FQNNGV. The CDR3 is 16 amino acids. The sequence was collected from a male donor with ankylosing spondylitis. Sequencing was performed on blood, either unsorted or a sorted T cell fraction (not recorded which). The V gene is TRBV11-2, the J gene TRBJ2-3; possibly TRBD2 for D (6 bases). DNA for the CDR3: TGTGCCAGCAGTCGTAATCGACACGGCCGGGGGGATACGCAGTATTTT. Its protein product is CASSRNRHGRGDTQYF.